These 30 T cell receptor beta chains share one sample of origin, sequenced in a study of blood T cell repertoires in COVID-19 (dated by TCRdb to between 2020 and 2021). Library prep was done by the immunoSEQ multiplex PCR assay. The table comes from immuneACCESS by way of TCRdb, which keeps in-frame sequences with V and J called. Part of the clones is missing from these tables; in studies checked, under half for an unresolved V gene and the rest for unknown reasons. The sample table holds fewer than 200,000 clones, of which roughly 86% were seen once. The top ten hold around 2.6% of the sample. The sample comprised peripheral blood. The receptors stem from a man aged 40-49 years with active or convalescent COVID-19.

The V call is TRBV6-5, the J call TRBJ1-3; 8 nucleotides agree with TRBD1. The CDR3 length is 14 residues. V shed 6 bases, J shed 4 bases, and the junction held 5 bases outside the gene matches. Germline loops: CDR1 MNHEY, CDR2 SVGAGI. CDR3 in DNA: TGTGCCAGCAGGATGGGACAGGAAGGAAACACCATATATTTT. Amino acid sequence: CASRMGQEGNTIYF.

The chain employs TRBV5-1 and TRBJ1-4; 9 nucleotides agree with TRBD1. Trimming cost V 4 bases and J 5 bases; bases outside gene matches: 6. This CDR3 is built from 15 residues. Germline lookup yields CDR1 SGHRS and CDR2 YFSETQ. DNA for the CDR3: TGCGCCAGCAGCCTAAACAGGGGGCGAAATGAAAAACTGTTTTTT. It encodes CASSLNRGRNEKLFF.

V is TRBV24-1 and J is TRBJ1-2; 7 nucleotides line up with TRBD1. CDR1 and CDR2 (germline): KGHDR, SFDVKD. CDR3 length equals 13 residues. The V segment lost 1 base and the J segment 6 bases; nucleotides outside the gene matches: 1. Here the CDR3 reads CATSDLTGDGYTF. The CDR3 DNA follows: TGTGCCACCAGTGATTTAACAGGGGATGGCTACACCTTC.

The rearrangement joins TRBV10-3 to TRBJ1-3; tentative D call: TRBD1 (6 bases). V was trimmed by 10 bases and J by 0 bases, leaving 16 bases between them. This CDR3 region has 15 residues. CDR1 ENHRY and CDR2 SYGVKD come from the germline V gene. DNA for the CDR3: TGTGCCACGCGGACAGCAACCAACTCTGGAAACACCATATATTTT. Translation: CATRTATNSGNTIYF.

This rearrangement joins TRBV6-5 to TRBJ1-2, with 9 bases that match TRBD1. Germline CDR1 and CDR2: MNHEY and SVGAGI. There are 15 residues in the CDR3. V lost 7 bases and J lost 3; bases outside the gene matches: 9. CDR3 loop: CASIQGAAADYGYTF. DNA for the CDR3: TGTGCCAGCATACAGGGGGCCGCAGCAGACTATGGCTACACCTTC.

The rearrangement uses TRBV15 and TRBJ1-2; 8 nucleotides align to TRBD1. The CDR3 runs to 15 residues. Germline V gene sequence: CDR1 LNHNV, CDR2 YYDKDF (reference sequence). The V segment lost 2 bases and the J segment 3 bases; nucleotides outside the gene matches: 5. The CDR3 region has the DNA TGTGCCACCAGCAGATCCCAGGGGGCGGACTATGGCTACACCTTC. Amino acids: CATSRSQGADYGYTF.

The chain couples TRBV9 to TRBJ1-1; 12 bases are a match to TRBD1. J was trimmed by 5 bases and V by 5 bases; bases with no gene match: 4. The CDR3 extends over 14 amino acids. The germline CDR1 and CDR2 sequences are SGDLS and YYNGEE. The CDR3 spells CASRGQGAGTEAFF. CDR3 coding DNA: TGTGCCAGCAGGGGACAGGGGGCCGGGACTGAAGCTTTCTTT.

This chain connects TRBV11-1 to TRBJ2-7; no clear D. The V and J ends lost 5 bases and 7 bases respectively, with 18 bases between them. The CDR3 consists of 14 residues. Germline V CDR1 and CDR2: SGHAT, FQDESV (reference sequence). The CDR3, as DNA: TGTGCCAGCAGCCCCCGGTCCTCCTTAACGGAGCAGTACTTC. Encoded protein: CASSPRSSLTEQYF.

This clone has only a few counts. The V call is TRBV20-1, the J call TRBJ2-2; perhaps TRBD2 as D (6 bases). Germline CDR1 DFQATT, CDR2 SNEGSKA (reference sequence). V lost 6 bases to trimming and J lost 1 base, with 21 bases between them. This CDR3 comprises 17 residues. CDR3 DNA sequence: TGCAGTGCGAGTAGGGGTGGCGGGGTCCTGAACACCGGGGAGCTGTTTTTT. Amino acid sequence: CSASRGGGVLNTGELFF.

This chain connects TRBV6-5 to TRBJ2-7; no firm D call. CDR3 size: 15 residues. V was trimmed by 8 bases and J by 1 base, leaving 18 bases between them. The germline V gene has CDR1 MNHEY and CDR2 SVGAGI. For the CDR3, the DNA is TGTGCCAGCTGTCCGTCTCCCTCTTTTTCCTACGAGCAGTACTTC. Residues: CASCPSPSFSYEQYF.

The rearrangement links TRBV3-1 (or the pseudogene TRBV3-2) to TRBJ1-2; D perhaps matches TRBD1 (5 bases). Germline V lookup: CDR1 LGHDT, CDR2 YNNKEL (reference sequence). The germline V and J ends were trimmed by 0 bases and 5 bases, with 10 bases remaining between them. The CDR3 loop spans 14 amino acids. CDR3 sequence: CASSQELQAYGYTF. The CDR3 DNA is TGTGCCAGCAGCCAAGAATTACAGGCTTATGGCTACACCTTC.

This sequence joins TRBV29-1 and TRBJ1-1, with D unresolved. This CDR3 comprises 14 residues. V was cut by 1 base and J by 0 bases, with 9 bases left in between. Germline V CDR1 and CDR2: SQVTM, ANQGSEA. The CDR3 region is CSVEVRGMNTEAFF. CDR3 coding DNA: TGCAGCGTTGAAGTGCGGGGAATGAACACTGAAGCTTTCTTT.

The V gene is TRBV21-1, the J gene TRBJ1-2; TRBD1 was called by the table and not checked on the DNA. TRBV21-1 has pseudogene status. The CDR3 spans 15 residues. CDR3 in DNA: TGTGCCAGCAGCGGGTTGAGAGACACACACGAGGGCTACACCTTC. Residues: CASSGLRDTHEGYTF.

This chain joins TRBV18 and TRBJ2-1; no reliable D call. The CDR3 is 14 amino acids. The V and J ends lost 0 bases and 9 bases respectively, with 12 bases between them. Germline loops: CDR1 KGHSH, CDR2 LQKENI. The chain's CDR3 is CASSPPRLYGEQFF. CDR3 bases: TGTGCCAGCTCACCACCTAGACTGTACGGTGAGCAGTTCTTC. Combining the CDR3 with reference TRBV18 and TRBJ2-1 gives the whole variable domain NAGVMQNPRHLVRRRGQEARLRCSPMKGHSHVYWYRQLPEEGLKFMVYLQKENIIDESGMPKERFSAEFPKEGPSILRIQQVVRGDSAAYFCASSPPRLYGEQFFGPGTRLTVL.

This chain uses TRBV11-2 with TRBJ1-4; the D gene is possibly TRBD1 (5 bases). The V end lost 1 base, the J end lost 7 bases, and 13 bases lay between the germline ends. Germline V gene sequence: CDR1 SGHAT, CDR2 FQNNGV. The CDR3 has 15 residues. CDR3 bases: TGTGCCAGCAGCTTAGTGGGACTAACCCTTGAAAAACTGTTTTTT. It encodes CASSLVGLTLEKLFF.

The V gene is TRBV5-1, the J gene TRBJ2-5; D may be TRBD1 (6 bases). This CDR3 spans 14 amino acids. From germline, CDR1 is SGHRS and CDR2 YFSETQ. V dropped 6 bases and J dropped 1 base, with 13 bases sitting between them. This CDR3 reads CASNLDSPQETQYF. The CDR3 DNA follows: TGCGCCAGCAACCTGGACAGTCCCCAAGAGACCCAGTACTTC.

The chain combines TRBV7-2 with TRBJ2-1; D is undetermined. CDR1 SGHTA and CDR2 FQGNSA come from the germline V gene. The CDR3 runs to 14 residues. The V end lost 2 bases, the J end lost 4 bases, and 9 bases lay between the germline ends. CDR3 region: CASSLSPGYNEQFF. DNA for the CDR3: TGTGCCAGCAGCTTATCCCCGGGTTACAATGAGCAGTTCTTC. The whole variable domain, remainder taken from reference TRBV7-2 and TRBJ2-1, is GAGVSQSPSNKVTEKGKDVELRCDPISGHTALYWYRQSLGQGLEFLIYFQGNSAPDKSGLPSDRFSAERTGGSVSTLTIQRTQQEDSAVYLCASSLSPGYNEQFFGPGTRLTVL.

The chain combines TRBV30 with TRBJ1-6; D possibly corresponds to TRBD1 (5 bases). The V and J ends lost 1 base and 5 bases respectively, with 12 bases between them. Germline V CDR1 and CDR2: GTSNPN, SVGIG (reference sequence). The CDR3 contains 15 residues. CDR3 DNA sequence: TGTGCCTGGAGTGGGGCCGGGACTCATAATTCACCCCTCCACTTT. Encoded protein: CAWSGAGTHNSPLHF.

J is TRBJ2-3 and V is TRBV6-5, with unresolved D. Germline values: CDR1 MNHEY, CDR2 SVGAGI. Trimming stripped 8 bases from V and 0 bases from J, with 15 bases between. This CDR3 is 15 amino acids long. The CDR3 region is CASLTGQWSTDTQYF. The CDR3 DNA follows: TGTGCCAGCCTCACTGGGCAGTGGAGCACAGATACGCAGTATTTT.

This clone was observed a single time. The gene calls are TRBV5-4 and TRBJ2-3, with D possibly matching TRBD2 (5 bases). CDR1 is SGHNT, CDR2 YYREEE, per germline (reference sequence). The CDR3 has 14 residues. V shed 2 bases and J shed 3 bases, with 10 bases lying between them. CDR3 nucleotides: TGTGCCAGCAGCTTAAGCGGTTTTACAGATACGCAGTATTTT. It encodes CASSLSGFTDTQYF.

The V gene is TRBV15, the J gene TRBJ1-2, with 9 positions matching TRBD1. The CDR3 spans 16 residues. The V gene's germline CDR1 is LNHNV and CDR2 YYDKDF (reference sequence). The ends lost 3 bases at V and 3 bases at J; junction bases unmatched: 8. The DNA for the CDR3 is TGTGCCACCAGCAGCCCATTAGGGGACAGGGACTATGGCTACACCTTC. This encodes CATSSPLGDRDYGYTF.

This chain joins TRBV7-9 and TRBJ2-2; TRBD1 matches 8 bases. The CDR3 consists of 15 residues. Germline loops: CDR1 SEHNR, CDR2 FQNEAQ (reference sequence). The V segment lost 5 bases and the J segment 0 bases; nucleotides outside the gene matches: 2. DNA for the CDR3: TGTGCCAGCAGCGCAGGGGGCGCGAACACCGGGGAGCTGTTTTTT. Amino acid sequence: CASSAGGANTGELFF. Combining the CDR3 with reference TRBV7-9 and TRBJ2-2 gives the whole variable domain DTGVSQNPRHKITKRGQNVTFRCDPISEHNRLYWYRQTLGQGPEFLTYFQNEAQLEKSRLLSDRFSAERPKGSFSTLEIQRTEQGDSAMYLCASSAGGANTGELFFGEGSRLTVL.

This chain joins TRBV10-3 and TRBJ1-2; D possibly corresponds to TRBD1 (6 bases). The CDR3 has 12 amino acids. Germline assignment: CDR1 ENHRY and CDR2 SYGVKD. Trimming took off 10 bases at V and 4 bases at J, with 13 bases between the two ends. DNA for the CDR3: TGTGCCAACTACAGGGTCGGCTATGGCTACACCTTC. As protein: CANYRVGYGYTF.

This clone occurred once. The chain carries TRBV27 and TRBJ1-1; 7 bases are a match to TRBD1. V dropped 5 bases and J dropped 2; count of bases not matched to a gene: 5. Germline lookup yields CDR1 MNHEY and CDR2 SMNVEV (reference sequence). The CDR3 loop spans 14 amino acids. The CDR3 DNA reads TGTGCCAGCAGTAAAGACAGGGTTAACACTGAAGCTTTCTTT. Protein product: CASSKDRVNTEAFF.

The chain is built from TRBV9 and TRBJ1-2; possibly TRBD1 for D (6 bases). This CDR3 has 17 residues. V was trimmed by 4 bases and J by 3 bases, leaving 22 bases between them. Germline V gene lookup returns CDR1 SGDLS and CDR2 YYNGEE. CDR3 residues: CASSRIRTAQSHYGYTF. The CDR3 DNA reads TGTGCCAGCAGCCGTATACGGACAGCCCAGTCCCACTATGGCTACACCTTC. The full variable domain, its missing parts supplied by reference TRBV9 and TRBJ1-2, is DSGVTQTPKHLITATGQRVTLRCSPRSGDLSVYWYQQSLDQGLQFLIQYYNGEERAKGNILERFSAQQFPDLHSELNLSSLELGDSALYFCASSRIRTAQSHYGYTFGSGTRLTVV.

V gene TRBV5-4 combines with J gene TRBJ2-2, with a tentative D call TRBD2 (5 bases). This CDR3 is 15 amino acids long. The germline V gene encodes CDR1 SGHNT and CDR2 YYREEE (reference sequence). With 4 bases removed from V and 6 bases from J, the gap between germline ends came to 16 bases. The CDR3 DNA reads TGTGCCAGCAGCCCCGGGTCCGGAGGTTCCGGGGAGCTGTTTTTT. It yields the protein CASSPGSGGSGELFF.

The chain uses TRBV4-1 and TRBJ2-3; D call uncertain. The germline CDR1 and CDR2 sequences are MGHRA and YSYEKL. V lost 0 bases, J lost 1 base, and 8 bases lay in between. The CDR3 has 15 residues. The CDR3 loop reads CASSQDPRGTDTQYF. As DNA, the CDR3 is TGCGCCAGCAGCCAAGATCCTCGGGGCACAGATACGCAGTATTTT.

V gene TRBV4-2 combines with J gene TRBJ2-1, with TRBD2 matching 9 bases. J lost 5 bases, V lost 2 bases, and 7 bases had no gene match. CDR3 size: 16 residues. CDR1 is LGHNA and CDR2 is YNFKEQ in the germline V gene. The CDR3 is CASSQRGGAPNNEQFF. Here the CDR3 DNA reads TGTGCCAGCAGCCAACGCGGGGGGGCGCCGAACAATGAGCAGTTCTTC.

The rearrangement uses TRBV19 and TRBJ2-3; tentative D call: TRBD1 (6 bases). Per germline, CDR1 LNHDA and CDR2 SQIVND (reference sequence). Trimming stripped 7 bases from V and 5 bases from J, with 13 bases between. This CDR3 region has 13 residues. The CDR3, as DNA: TGTGCCAGTAATCCGCAGGGGCTAGATACGCAGTATTTT. As protein: CASNPQGLDTQYF.

The gene calls are TRBV9 and TRBJ2-7, with D possibly TRBD1 on 6 matching bases. The germline CDR1 and CDR2 sequences are SGDLS and YYNGEE. The V end lost 7 bases, the J end lost 2 bases, and 22 bases lay between the germline ends. The CDR3 has 16 residues. Written as DNA, the CDR3 is TGTGCCAGCGGCCCCCCAGCAGGGGCTACCACCTACGAGCAGTACTTC. It codes for CASGPPAGATTYEQYF.